This T cell receptor beta chain was captured in a study of shared T cell receptors in the human thymus. From germline, CDR1 is SGHTA and CDR2 FQGNSA. V was pared by 5 bases and J by 3 bases, with 16 bases between. This CDR3 contains 15 residues. The data were produced by immunoSEQ multiplex PCR, yet TCRdb's version contains in-frame clones alone and is incomplete. Here the sample spans approximately 760,000 clones, 70% to 90% being singletons. Another study also made use of these data, one on human thymus T cells. As reported in that work: Resections were taken during corrective heart surgery, and the thymus tissue came from these. There appeared to be biased usage of V and J genes in thymic and blood repertoires.

The chain uses TRBV7-2 and TRBJ1-2; D remains unclear. The sequencing sample was made of thymocytes. The receptor was isolated from a girl less than two years old with a congenital heart defect. The CDR3 DNA reads as TGTGCCAGCAGCGCGCAAGGAGGAATCTACTATGGCTACACCTTC. Translating it yields CASSAQGGIYYGYTF.